This note documents a single T cell receptor beta chain sequence. No antigen is known for it. The treatment is: roughly nine-day PBMC culture with coronavirus spike peptide pools or control peptides (ViraFEST assay). The data originate from a study of vaccination and CD4 T cells after COVID-19. Cultured CD4+ T-cell DNA underwent Oncomine TCR Beta short-read sequencing. TCRdb re-called the PCR reads with MiXCR, one entry per CDR3 protein. The sample records 13,000 or so distinct CDR3 sequences, just over 60% being singletons. The CDR3 covers 13 residues. The V gene lost 6 bases and the J gene lost 4 bases, with 15 bases spanning the gap. Germline CDR1 DFQATT, CDR2 SNEGSKA (reference sequence).

The V gene is TRBV20-1, the J gene TRBJ1-1; D unclear. The receptor was derived from a human donor who had recovered from COVID-19. The specimen sequenced was CD4+ T cells from blood, cultured in vitro. The CDR3 DNA reads as TGCAGTGCCACGAAAGGGCCTGGCACTGAAGCTTTCTTT. It translates to CSATKGPGTEAFF.